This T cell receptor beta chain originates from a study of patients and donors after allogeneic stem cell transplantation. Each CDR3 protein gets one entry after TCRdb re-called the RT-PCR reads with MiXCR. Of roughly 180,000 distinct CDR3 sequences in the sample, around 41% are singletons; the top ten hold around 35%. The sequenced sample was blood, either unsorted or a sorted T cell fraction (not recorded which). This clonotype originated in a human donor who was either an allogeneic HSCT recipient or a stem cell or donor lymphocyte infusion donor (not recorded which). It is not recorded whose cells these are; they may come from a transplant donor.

CDR3 sequence reads: CASSVVDRGGETQYF. DNA of the CDR3: TGTGCCAGCAGCGTAGTAGACAGGGGTGGCGAGACCCAGTACTTC. The chain is built from TRBV9 and TRBJ2-5; 8 bases match TRBD1. Unmatched junction bases numbered 6, after V lost 0 bases and J lost 5 bases. The CDR3 totals 15 residues. Per germline, CDR1 SGDLS and CDR2 YYNGEE.